These T cell receptor beta chains were read from a single sample in a study of cytomegalovirus exposure and HLA in healthy donors. Method: immunoSEQ multiplex PCR; TCRdb's copy keeps in-frame clones and lacks some. The sample yields approximately 170,000 clones, 60% to 85% seen once. The sample taken for sequencing was PBMCs. Receptors originate from a woman in her forties in good health and CMV-seropositive. The CDR3 runs from the conserved cysteine through the conserved F or W. The order of the fields is D gene, clone size, V gene, J gene, CDR3 protein, CDR3 DNA. The D gene is left open where the match is weak. Size tells how often a clone was seen (once, few, many) or the class of an expanded clone, and some rows leave it out.

D gene: NA
clone size: NA
V gene: TRBV29-1
J gene: TRBJ1-3
CDR3 protein: CSVDPGGNTIYF
CDR3 DNA: TGCAGCGTTGATCCGGGGGGAAACACCATATATTTT

D gene: TRBD1
clone size: NA
V gene: TRBV13
J gene: TRBJ1-5
CDR3 protein: CASSITGGGQPQHF
CDR3 DNA: TGTGCCAGCAGCATAACAGGGGGCGGGCAGCCCCAGCATTTT

D gene: TRBD2
clone size: NA
V gene: TRBV6-1
J gene: TRBJ2-3
CDR3 protein: CASSGTSETDTQYF
CDR3 DNA: TGTGCCAGCAGCGGGACTAGCGAAACAGATACGCAGTATTTT

D gene: TRBD2
clone size: NA
V gene: TRBV5-1
J gene: TRBJ2-2
CDR3 protein: CATSGTSNTGELFF
CDR3 DNA: TGCGCCACCTCCGGGACTAGCAACACCGGGGAGCTGTTTTTT

D gene: NA
clone size: NA
V gene: TRBV5-1
J gene: TRBJ1-6
CDR3 protein: CASSLGTVDNSPLHF
CDR3 DNA: TGCGCCAGCAGCTTGGGGACAGTCGATAATTCACCCCTCCACTTT

D gene: TRBD1
clone size: NA
V gene: TRBV19
J gene: TRBJ1-5
CDR3 protein: CASSNPQGARTAQPQHF
CDR3 DNA: TGTGCCAGTAGTAACCCTCAGGGGGCGCGAACGGCTCAGCCCCAGCATTTT

D gene: NA
clone size: NA
V gene: TRBV30
J gene: TRBJ1-6
CDR3 protein: CAWEQGSSYNSPLHF
CDR3 DNA: TGTGCCTGGGAACAGGGAAGCTCCTATAATTCACCCCTCCACTTT

D gene: TRBD1
clone size: NA
V gene: TRBV7-8
J gene: TRBJ2-5
CDR3 protein: CASSLIVAAPGQGTETQYF
CDR3 DNA: TGTGCCAGCAGCTTAATCGTGGCGGCTCCGGGACAGGGGACCGAGACCCAGTACTTC

D gene: NA
clone size: NA
V gene: TRBV9
J gene: TRBJ2-3
CDR3 protein: CASSVGAGDLTDTQYF
CDR3 DNA: TGTGCCAGCAGCGTAGGAGCGGGCGATCTCACAGATACGCAGTATTTT

D gene: NA
clone size: once
V gene: TRBV14
J gene: TRBJ2-3
CDR3 protein: CASSQAGSTDTQYF
CDR3 DNA: TGTGCCAGCAGCCAAGCGGGTAGTACAGATACGCAGTATTTT

D gene: NA
clone size: NA
V gene: TRBV2
J gene: TRBJ1-4
CDR3 protein: CASRDISEKLFF
CDR3 DNA: TGTGCCAGCAGGGACATTTCTGAAAAACTGTTTTTT

D gene: NA
clone size: NA
V gene: TRBV7-8
J gene: TRBJ1-4
CDR3 protein: CASSPRLGGLNEKLFF
CDR3 DNA: TGTGCCAGCAGCCCTCGCCTCGGGGGACTTAATGAAAAACTGTTTTTT

D gene: NA
clone size: few
V gene: TRBV27
J gene: TRBJ2-3
CDR3 protein: CASQHTDTQYF
CDR3 DNA: TGTGCCAGCCAACACACAGATACGCAGTATTTT

D gene: TRBD1
clone size: NA
V gene: TRBV6-6
J gene: TRBJ1-2
CDR3 protein: CASRIGGAERGYTF
CDR3 DNA: TGTGCCAGCAGAATAGGGGGCGCGGAGCGCGGCTACACCTTC

D gene: NA
clone size: NA
V gene: TRBV4-2
J gene: TRBJ2-4
CDR3 protein: CASSQVEGNDIQYF
CDR3 DNA: TGTGCCAGCAGCCAAGTAGAGGGTAATGACATTCAGTACTTC

D gene: NA
clone size: NA
V gene: TRBV2
J gene: TRBJ2-5
CDR3 protein: CASSDIGGPPGTQYF
CDR3 DNA: TGTGCCAGCAGTGATATAGGCGGGCCCCCCGGGACCCAGTACTTC

D gene: TRBD2
clone size: NA
V gene: TRBV5-5
J gene: TRBJ2-3
CDR3 protein: CASSRTSGTTDTQYF
CDR3 DNA: TGTGCCAGCAGCCGGACTAGCGGGACCACAGATACGCAGTATTTT

D gene: NA
clone size: NA
V gene: TRBV21-1
J gene: TRBJ2-1
CDR3 protein: CASSKGSGPNNEQFF
CDR3 DNA: TGTGCCAGCAGCAAAGGCTCGGGTCCGAACAATGAGCAGTTCTTC

D gene: TRBD1
clone size: NA
V gene: TRBV15
J gene: TRBJ1-2
CDR3 protein: CATSYTRDSYGYTF
CDR3 DNA: TGTGCCACCAGCTACACCCGGGACAGCTATGGCTACACCTTC

D gene: TRBD2
clone size: NA
V gene: TRBV10-3
J gene: TRBJ2-3
CDR3 protein: CAISVLGGGEGDTQYF
CDR3 DNA: TGTGCCATCAGTGTCTTAGGCGGGGGTGAAGGAGATACGCAGTATTTT

D gene: NA
clone size: NA
V gene: TRBV5-1
J gene: TRBJ1-2
CDR3 protein: CASSLDGGGNYGYTF
CDR3 DNA: TGCGCCAGCAGCTTGGACGGGGGGGGTAACTATGGCTACACCTTC

D gene: NA
clone size: NA
V gene: TRBV27
J gene: TRBJ2-3
CDR3 protein: CASGDRGWTDTQYF
CDR3 DNA: TGTGCCAGCGGAGATAGGGGGTGGACAGATACGCAGTATTTT

D gene: TRBD1
clone size: NA
V gene: TRBV29-1
J gene: TRBJ2-6
CDR3 protein: CSASGGAFGANVLTF
CDR3 DNA: TGCAGCGCGTCAGGGGGCGCATTTGGGGCCAACGTCCTGACTTTC

D gene: NA
clone size: NA
V gene: TRBV11-2
J gene: TRBJ1-3
CDR3 protein: CASSLGLNSGNTIYF
CDR3 DNA: TGTGCCAGCAGCTTAGGGCTCAACTCTGGAAACACCATATATTTT

D gene: TRBD1
clone size: NA
V gene: TRBV6-5
J gene: TRBJ1-1
CDR3 protein: CASSARDRGLSF
CDR3 DNA: TGTGCCAGCAGTGCCCGGGACAGGGGCCTGAGCTTT

D gene: TRBD2
clone size: NA
V gene: TRBV18
J gene: TRBJ2-7
CDR3 protein: CASSPRLAGMSYEQYF
CDR3 DNA: TGTGCCAGCTCACCGCGACTAGCGGGGATGTCCTACGAGCAGTACTTC

D gene: NA
clone size: once
V gene: TRBV15
J gene: TRBJ1-5
CDR3 protein: CATSREGAGRRNQPQHF
CDR3 DNA: TGTGCCACCAGCAGAGAGGGGGCAGGGCGACGCAATCAGCCCCAGCATTTT

D gene: NA
clone size: NA
V gene: TRBV28
J gene: TRBJ1-2
CDR3 protein: CASSFRLGGRNGYTF
CDR3 DNA: TGTGCCAGCAGTTTTCGTTTAGGGGGAAGAAATGGCTACACCTTC